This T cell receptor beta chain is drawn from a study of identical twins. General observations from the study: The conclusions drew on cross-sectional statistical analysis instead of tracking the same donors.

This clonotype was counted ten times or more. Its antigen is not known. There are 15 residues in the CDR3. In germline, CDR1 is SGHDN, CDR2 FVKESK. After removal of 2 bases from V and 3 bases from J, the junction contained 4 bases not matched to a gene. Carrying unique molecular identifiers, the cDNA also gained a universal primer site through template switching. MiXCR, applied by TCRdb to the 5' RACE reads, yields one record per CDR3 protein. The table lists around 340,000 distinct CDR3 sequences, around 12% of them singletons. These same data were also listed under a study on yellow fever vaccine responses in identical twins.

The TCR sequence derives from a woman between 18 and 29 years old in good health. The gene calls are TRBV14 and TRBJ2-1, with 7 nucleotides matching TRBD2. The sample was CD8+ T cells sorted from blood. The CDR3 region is CASSQFTSDYNEQFF. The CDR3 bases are TGTGCCAGCAGCCAATTTACTAGCGACTACAATGAGCAGTTCTTC.